Included here is one T cell receptor beta chain sequence, with context. Antigen: not known. HIV-negative, healthy adults without recent acute infections or vaccinations were the donors. This record belongs to a study of shared clonotypes between healthy human individuals. The method was immunoSEQ multiplex PCR; TCRdb's version includes in-frame clones alone and lacks a portion of them. The sample has 730,000 or so clones; about two thirds are singletons. Whole-study findings and limits: The small donor group covered limited genetic and exposure diversity.

CDR3 length: 17 amino acids. Germline assignment: CDR1 PRHDT and CDR2 FYEKMQ (reference sequence). V dropped 2 bases and J dropped 2; count of bases not matched to a gene: 9. This rearrangement joins TRBV13 to TRBJ2-4; TRBD2 agrees at 7 bases. The specimen was memory CD4+ T cells sorted from blood. Subset described: CD45RA-negative fraction. This receptor was taken from a woman aged 25-40 years in good health. The CDR3 bases are TGTGCCAGCAGCTTAATGGCCGGCGGGAGTTCCAAAAACATTCAGTACTTC. This codes for CASSLMAGGSSKNIQYF. The full variable domain, its missing parts supplied by reference TRBV13 and TRBJ2-4, is AAGVIQSPRHLIKEKRETATLKCYPIPRHDTVYWYQQGPGQDPQFLISFYEKMQSDKGSIPDRFSAQQFSDYHSELNMSSLELGDSALYFCASSLMAGGSSKNIQYFGAGTRLSVL.